The 6 T cell receptor beta chains below all came from one sample that was sequenced in a study of cytomegalovirus exposure and HLA in healthy donors. With 60 Vbeta and 13 Jbeta primers, the PCR was carried out. The table came from immunoSEQ multiplex PCR; TCRdb's copy has only in-frame clones and leaves some out. This table has approximately 110,000 clones, around 69% appearing once. Sample: PBMCs. The receptors stem from a woman in her thirties or forties in good health and CMV-seropositive.

The chain carries TRBV7-9 and TRBJ1-1; 7 bases align to TRBD1. Germline trimming cut 3 bases from V and 8 bases from J; bases unmatched to any gene: 3. Germline CDR1 is SEHNR and CDR2 is FQNEAQ (reference sequence). The CDR3 spans 12 residues. The CDR3, as DNA: TGTGCCAGCAGCTTCTGGACAGGAGAAGCTTTCTTT. Protein: CASSFWTGEAFF.

In its sample, this clone was seen once. The rearrangement joins TRBV7-6 to TRBJ2-5; the match to TRBD2 covers 9 bases. Germline CDR1 is SGHVS and CDR2 is FNYEAQ. The CDR3 totals 15 residues. V lost 5 bases and J lost 5; bases outside the gene matches: 9. CDR3 sequence: CASSIYPGTSETQYF. The CDR3 nucleotides read TGTGCCAGCAGCATCTATCCCGGGACTAGCGAGACCCAGTACTTC.

This chain joins TRBV4-1 and TRBJ1-2; 11 bases are shared with TRBD1. The CDR3 runs to 19 residues. The germline CDR1 and CDR2 sequences are MGHRA and YSYEKL. Losses at the gene ends were 2 bases for V and 8 bases for J; bases not matched to a gene: 19. In DNA, the CDR3 is TGCGCCAGCAGCCAAAGATCGGAGGCCGGGACAGGGGGAGGTGGAGGCTACACCTTC. Its protein product is CASSQRSEAGTGGGGGYTF.

In this sample, this clone turned up a few times. This chain links TRBV25-1 with TRBJ1-1, with a tentative D call TRBD1 (6 bases). Germline V CDR1 and CDR2: MGHDK, SYGVNS. The CDR3 is made up of 13 amino acids. V lost 4 bases and J 8 bases, leaving 14 bases between the germline ends. The CDR3 reads CASSGDRRREAFF. The CDR3 DNA is TGTGCCAGCAGTGGCGACAGGAGGAGGGAAGCTTTCTTT.

In this sample, this clone turned up a few times. V and J are TRBV5-1 and TRBJ2-5; 14 nucleotides align to TRBD2. Trimming removed 0 bases from V and 2 bases from J; junction bases left unmatched: 9. CDR1 is SGHRS and CDR2 is YFSETQ in the germline V gene. The length of the CDR3 is 19 residues. The CDR3 region is CASSLGGTSGGRRQETQYF. In DNA form, the CDR3 reads TGCGCCAGCAGCTTGGGGGGGACTAGCGGGGGCCGAAGGCAAGAGACCCAGTACTTC.

The chain links TRBV7-3 to TRBJ1-1; a possible D gene is TRBD1 (6 bases). Trimming shortened V by 5 bases and J by 0 bases, and 13 bases separated the two germline ends. The CDR3 has 15 amino acids. Germline V CDR1 and CDR2: SGHTA, FQGTGA. In nucleotides, the CDR3 is TGTGCCAGCAGCCCTAGGGGGGGAATGAACACTGAAGCTTTCTTT. Encoded protein: CASSPRGGMNTEAFF.